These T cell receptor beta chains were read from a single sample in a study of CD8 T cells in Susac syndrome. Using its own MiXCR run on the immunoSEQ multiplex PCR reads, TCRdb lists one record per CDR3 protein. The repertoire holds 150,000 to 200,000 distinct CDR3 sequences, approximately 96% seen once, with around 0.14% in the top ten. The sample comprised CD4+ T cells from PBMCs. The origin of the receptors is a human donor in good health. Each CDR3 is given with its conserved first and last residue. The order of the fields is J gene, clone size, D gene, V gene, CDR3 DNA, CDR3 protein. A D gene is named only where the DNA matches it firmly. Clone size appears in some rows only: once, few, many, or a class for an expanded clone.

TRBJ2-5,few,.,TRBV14,TGTGCCAGCAGCCAAGAAGAGACCCAGTACTTC,CASSQEETQYF
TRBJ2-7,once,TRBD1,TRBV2,TGTGCCAGCAGTGAACTCCGGACAGGGATCGGCGAGCAGTACTTC,CASSELRTGIGEQYF
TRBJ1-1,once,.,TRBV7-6,TGTGCCAGCAGCCGCTACGAGGGCACTGAAGCTTTCTTT,CASSRYEGTEAFF
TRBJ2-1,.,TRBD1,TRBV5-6,TGTGCCAGCAGCCCGACAGGGGCTAATCTATACAATGAGCAGTTCTTC,CASSPTGANLYNEQFF
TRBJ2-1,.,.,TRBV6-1,TGTGCCAGCAGTGGGACAGCCAATGAGCAGTTCTTC,CASSGTANEQFF
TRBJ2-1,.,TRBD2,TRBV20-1,TGCAGTGCTAGAGGGGGTCTGGCTGGGACTAGCTACAATGAGCAGTTCTTC,CSARGGLAGTSYNEQFF
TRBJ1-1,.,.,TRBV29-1,TGCAGCGTCGCGCGACGGTTGAACACTGAAGCTTTCTTT,CSVARRLNTEAFF
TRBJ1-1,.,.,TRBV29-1,TGCAGCGTGTCAGCTAAGAACACTGAAGCTTTCTTT,CSVSAKNTEAFF
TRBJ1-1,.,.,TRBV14,TGTGCCAGCAGCCATAGGAGGGGGATGAACACTGAAGCTTTCTTT,CASSHRRGMNTEAFF
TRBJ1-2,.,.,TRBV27,TGTGCCAGCAGTCCCTCAGGGTTCTCAGGCTATGGCTACACCTTC,CASSPSGFSGYGYTF
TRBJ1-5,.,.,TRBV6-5,TGTGCCAGCAGTTATTTCCCGGGGAGCCAGCCCCAGCATTTT,CASSYFPGSQPQHF
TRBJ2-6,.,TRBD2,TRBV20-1,TGCAGTGCTAGACAACTAGCGGGGGGAAGCTCTGGGGCCAACGTCCTGACTTTC,CSARQLAGGSSGANVLTF
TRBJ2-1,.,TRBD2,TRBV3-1,TGTGCCAGCAGCCCCGGGACTAGCGCTGGCAATGAGCAGTTCTTC,CASSPGTSAGNEQFF
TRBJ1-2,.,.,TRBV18,TGTGCCAGCTCACCGCAGGGACCAGAATATGGCTACACCTTC,CASSPQGPEYGYTF
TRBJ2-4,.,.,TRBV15,TGTGCCACCAGCAGTGACTCAGCTAACTCCTTAGCCAAAAACATTCAGTACTTC,CATSSDSANSLAKNIQYF
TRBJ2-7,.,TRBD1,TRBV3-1,TGTGCCAGCAGCCACGTTGACAGGGGCCCCTACGAGCAGTACTTC,CASSHVDRGPYEQYF
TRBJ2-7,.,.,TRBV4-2,TGTGCCAGCAGCCTTGACAGTTTATACGAGCAGTACTTC,CASSLDSLYEQYF
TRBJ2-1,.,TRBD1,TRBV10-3,TGTGCCATCACCCAAGGGACAGGGGGAGGCAATGAGCAGTTCTTC,CAITQGTGGGNEQFF
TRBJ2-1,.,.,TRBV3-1,TGTGCCAGCAGCCGATCGGGTCGCGACAATGAGCAGTTCTTC,CASSRSGRDNEQFF
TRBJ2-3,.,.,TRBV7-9,TGTGCCAGCAGCTCCCGATTGACGAGCACAGATACGCAGTATTTT,CASSSRLTSTDTQYF
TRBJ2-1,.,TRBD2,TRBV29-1,TGCAGCGTTGAAGTAGGTGGGGCGGGGGGGCCCTGGTCCCATGAGCAGTTCTTC,CSVEVGGAGGPWSHEQFF
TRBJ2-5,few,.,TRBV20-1,TGCAGTGCTAGGACAAACCAAGAGACCCAGTACTTC,CSARTNQETQYF
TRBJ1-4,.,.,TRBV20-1,TGCAGTGCTAGAGATGAGTCGGGTTCAACTAATGAAAAACTGTTTTTT,CSARDESGSTNEKLFF
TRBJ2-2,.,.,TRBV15,TGTGCCACCAGCAGAGACGAGGACTCTAGCAGCACCGGGGAGCTGTTTTTT,CATSRDEDSSSTGELFF
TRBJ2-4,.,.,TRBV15,TGTGCCACCAGCAGAGGTGGGGACACGGACATTCAGTACTTC,CATSRGGDTDIQYF
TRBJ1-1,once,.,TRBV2,TGTGCCAGCAGTGAAGAGGGGCTGAGGGCTGAAGCTTTCTTT,CASSEEGLRAEAFF
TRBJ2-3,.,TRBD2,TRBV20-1,TGCAGTGCAACTGGGACTAGCGGGGTTTTGAGGGATACGCAGTATTTT,CSATGTSGVLRDTQYF